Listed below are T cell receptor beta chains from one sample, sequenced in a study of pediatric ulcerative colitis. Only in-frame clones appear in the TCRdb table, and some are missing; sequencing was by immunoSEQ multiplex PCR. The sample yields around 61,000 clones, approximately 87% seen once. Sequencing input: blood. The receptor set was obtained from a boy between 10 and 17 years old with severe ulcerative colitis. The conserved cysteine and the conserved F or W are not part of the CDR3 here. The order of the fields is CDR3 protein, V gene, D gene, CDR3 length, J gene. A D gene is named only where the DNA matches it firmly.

ASSFGLNTEAF,TRBV13,-,11,TRBJ1-1
ASSGITSGRAISGAYNEQF,TRBV5-1,TRBD2,19,TRBJ2-1
ASSGTGDTGELF,TRBV25-1,TRBD1,12,TRBJ2-2
ASSQGSGELF,TRBV14,-,10,TRBJ2-2
ASSVAIGDSPYNEQF,TRBV9,TRBD1,15,TRBJ2-1
ASSDNPGGGSTDTQY,TRBV6-4,-,15,TRBJ2-3
ASSDLEAGPNTGELF,TRBV25-1,-,15,TRBJ2-2
ASSLVGFSYEQY,TRBV28,-,12,TRBJ2-7
ASSQPLIGGSAETQY,TRBV4-3,-,15,TRBJ2-5
ASSPGTTISTTQY,TRBV7-9,TRBD2,13,TRBJ2-3
AWSPGANQPQH,TRBV30,-,11,TRBJ1-5
AWSLGTGAGGYT,TRBV30,TRBD1,12,TRBJ1-2
ASSVSAGAVGEQF,TRBV6-5,TRBD2,13,TRBJ2-1
ASSYTGGYEQY,TRBV27,TRBD2,11,TRBJ2-7
ASSLANDEQF,TRBV13,-,10,TRBJ2-1
AISESQAGGFPGELF,TRBV10-3,TRBD2,15,TRBJ2-2
ASSQDLVSRYPTYEQY,TRBV4-1,-,16,TRBJ2-7
ASSQISGSGDTQY,TRBV7-2,TRBD2,13,TRBJ2-3
AWSVTGGYEGYT,TRBV30,-,12,TRBJ1-2
ASSSHPTLAGGSNTGELF,TRBV7-6,TRBD2,18,TRBJ2-2
ASSEGWQMQETQY,TRBV9,-,13,TRBJ2-5
ASSWTGQGEQY,TRBV28,TRBD1,11,TRBJ2-7